The entry below describes one T cell receptor (beta chain). CDR1 SGHNT and CDR2 YYREEE come from the germline V gene (reference sequence). V lost 3 bases and J lost 4; bases outside the gene matches: 4. The CDR3 contains 15 residues. The entry originates in a study of blood T cell repertoires in COVID-19. Study summary: Spain, Italy and the United States supplied samples that represented acute and convalescent COVID-19. Nucleic acid was either cDNA or gDNA, and it came from T cells, B-cell-depleted T cells, or PBMCs.

Original analysis: Reference gene primer amplification in the assay estimated nucleated cell counts. Sequencing was performed with immunoSEQ multiplex PCR; in TCRdb, only in-frame clones are kept and a portion is missing. For V, J and clone size, that table is used; D and trimming come from the DNA. Among about 120,000 clones listed, over 80% were seen once. The specimen sequenced was peripheral blood. V and J are TRBV5-4 and TRBJ2-3; TRBD1 aligns across 11 bases. This receptor was obtained from a man younger than 45 with acute or convalescent COVID-19. The DNA of the CDR3 is TGTGCCAGCAGCTGGGGACAGGGGGTAGCAGATACGCAGTATTTT. Protein sequence: CASSWGQGVADTQYF.